These 7 T cell receptor beta chains share one sample of origin, sequenced in a study of CD8 T cells in ankylosing spondylitis. TCRdb re-analysed the 5' RACE reads in MiXCR, keeping a single row per CDR3 protein. The profile shows around 300,000 distinct CDR3 sequences, 11% of them singletons. The specimen sequenced was blood, either unsorted or a sorted T cell fraction (not recorded which). These receptors came from a female donor with ankylosing spondylitis or in good health (not recorded which).

This clonotype was found a few times. The V call is TRBV5-1, the J call TRBJ2-1, with D possibly matching TRBD2 (6 bases). The V and J ends lost 0 bases and 8 bases respectively, with 12 bases between them. Germline V gene data show CDR1 as SGHRS and CDR2 as YFSETQ. This CDR3 has 14 residues. For the CDR3, the DNA is TGCGCCAGCAGCTTGGACGGGAGAGAACATGAGCAGTTCTTC. This encodes CASSLDGREHEQFF.

There are many counts of this clonotype. The chain joins TRBV5-1 to TRBJ2-2; possibly TRBD1 for D (5 bases). Between the trimmed V and J ends, which lost 9 bases and 2 bases, there was a span of 11 bases. The germline V gene has CDR1 SGHRS and CDR2 YFSETQ. The CDR3 has 13 residues. CDR3 loop: CATNRGNTGELFF. CDR3 DNA: TGCGCCACCAATAGGGGCAACACCGGGGAGCTGTTTTTT.

This clonotype was observed a few times. This rearrangement joins TRBV5-6 to TRBJ1-1; weak D call: TRBD1 (6 bases). Trimming stripped 4 bases from V and 2 bases from J, with 15 bases between. The germline CDR1 and CDR2 sequences are SGHDT and YYEEEE. The CDR3 covers 15 residues. The CDR3 nucleotides are TGTGCCAGCAGCCCCCGGGGGGCGCTCAACACTGAAGCTTTCTTT. Its protein is CASSPRGALNTEAFF.

This clonotype was seen ten or more times. The chain has TRBV2 and TRBJ2-5; tentative D call: TRBD1 (6 bases). The V and J ends lost 2 bases and 2 bases respectively, with 12 bases between them. The CDR3 is 15 amino acids. Germline assignment: CDR1 SNHLY and CDR2 FYNNEI. CDR3 region: CASSESYRVQETQYF. DNA of the CDR3: TGTGCCAGCAGTGAAAGCTACAGGGTACAAGAGACCCAGTACTTC. Together with reference TRBV2 and TRBJ2-5, the CDR3 gives the full variable domain: EPEVTQTPSHQVTQMGQEVILRCVPISNHLYFYWYRQILGQKVEFLVSFYNNEISEKSEIFDDQFSVERPDGSNFTLKIRSTKLEDSAMYFCASSESYRVQETQYFGPGTRLLVL.

This clonotype was recorded many times. V usage is TRBV12-3 or TRBV12-4 and J usage is TRBJ2-3; D is unresolved. There are 14 residues in the CDR3. Trimming took 5 bases from V and 4 from J, leaving 13 bases between them. CDR3 nucleotides: TGTGCCAGCAGTCCCTTACACCCCCCAGATACGCAGTATTTT. Its translation: CASSPLHPPDTQYF.

In its sample, this clonotype was seen many times. V is TRBV7-2 and J is TRBJ1-6, with D uncertain. Trimming removed 6 bases from V and 8 bases from J, with 17 bases in between. The germline CDR1 and CDR2 sequences are SGHTA and FQGNSA. The CDR3 sequence is 15 residues long. The CDR3: CASRYSLTLDSPLHF. CDR3 sequence (DNA): TGTGCCAGCAGGTACTCCCTTACATTGGATTCACCCCTCCACTTT. Drawing the rest from reference TRBV7-2 and TRBJ1-6, the complete variable domain is GAGVSQSPSNKVTEKGKDVELRCDPISGHTALYWYRQSLGQGLEFLIYFQGNSAPDKSGLPSDRFSAERTGGSVSTLTIQRTQQEDSAVYLCASRYSLTLDSPLHFGNGTRLTVT.

This clonotype occurred a few times. The V gene is TRBV20-1, the J gene TRBJ2-2, with TRBD1 identical over 8 bases. Germline CDR1 DFQATT, CDR2 SNEGSKA (reference sequence). The CDR3 extends over 18 amino acids. After removal of 0 bases from V and 2 bases from J, the junction contained 11 bases not matched to a gene. CDR3 DNA: TGCAGTGCTAGAGATTTCGCCAGGGGGCCGGGTAACACCGGGGAGCTGTTTTTT. It yields the protein CSARDFARGPGNTGELFF.